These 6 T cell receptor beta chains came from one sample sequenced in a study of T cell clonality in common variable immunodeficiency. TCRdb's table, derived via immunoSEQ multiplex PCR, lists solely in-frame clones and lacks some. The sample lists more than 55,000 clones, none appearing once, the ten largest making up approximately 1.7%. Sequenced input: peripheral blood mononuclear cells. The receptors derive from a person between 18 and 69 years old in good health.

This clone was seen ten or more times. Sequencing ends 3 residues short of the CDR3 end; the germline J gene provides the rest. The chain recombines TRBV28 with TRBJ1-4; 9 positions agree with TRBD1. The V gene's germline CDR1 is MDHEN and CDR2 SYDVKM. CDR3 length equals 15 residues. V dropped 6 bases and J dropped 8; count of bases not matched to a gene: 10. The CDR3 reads CASRAPGTGSEKLFF. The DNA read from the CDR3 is TGTGCCAGCAGGGCTCCGGGGACAGGGAGCGAAAAA.

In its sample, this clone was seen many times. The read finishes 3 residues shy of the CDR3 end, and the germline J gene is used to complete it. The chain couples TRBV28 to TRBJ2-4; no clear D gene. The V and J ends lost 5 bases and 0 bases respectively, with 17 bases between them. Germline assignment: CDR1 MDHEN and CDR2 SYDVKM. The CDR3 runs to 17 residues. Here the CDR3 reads CASSLWSDKIAKNIQYF. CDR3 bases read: TGTGCCAGCAGTCTTTGGTCTGACAAAATAGCCAAAAACATT. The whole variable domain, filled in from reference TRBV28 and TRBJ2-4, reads DVKVTQSSRYLVKRTGEKVFLECVQDMDHENMFWYRQDPGLGLRLIYFSYDVKMKEKGDIPEGYSVSREKKERFSLILESASTNQTSMYLCASSLWSDKIAKNIQYFGAGTRLSVL.

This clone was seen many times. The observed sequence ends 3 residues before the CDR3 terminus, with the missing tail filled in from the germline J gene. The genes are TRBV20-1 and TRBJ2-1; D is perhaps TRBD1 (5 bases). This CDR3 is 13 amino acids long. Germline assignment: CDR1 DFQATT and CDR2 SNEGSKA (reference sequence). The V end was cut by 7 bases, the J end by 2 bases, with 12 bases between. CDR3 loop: CSVELTAYNEQFF. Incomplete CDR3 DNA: TGCAGTGTTGAACTGACAGCCTACAATGAG.

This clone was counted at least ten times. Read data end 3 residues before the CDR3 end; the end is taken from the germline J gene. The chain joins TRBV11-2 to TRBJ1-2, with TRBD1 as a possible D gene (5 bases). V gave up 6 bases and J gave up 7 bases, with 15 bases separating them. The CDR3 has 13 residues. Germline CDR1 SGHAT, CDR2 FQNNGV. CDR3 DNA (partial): TGTGCCAGCAGTAAGGTTGGAGGGGTTGGC. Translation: CASSKVGGVG. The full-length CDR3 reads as CASSKVGGVGYTF.

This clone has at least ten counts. The CDR3 loop is CASSSTMNTEAFF. The covered CDR3 bases are TGTGCCAGCAGCTCAACAATGAACACTGAA. The chain carries TRBV5-6 and TRBJ1-1; the D is unclear. The CDR3 end lies 3 residues beyond the end of the read and is filled in from the germline J gene. The CDR3 spans 13 residues. With 3 bases removed from V and 0 bases from J, the gap between germline ends came to 6 bases. Germline V gene sequence: CDR1 SGHDT, CDR2 YYEEEE.

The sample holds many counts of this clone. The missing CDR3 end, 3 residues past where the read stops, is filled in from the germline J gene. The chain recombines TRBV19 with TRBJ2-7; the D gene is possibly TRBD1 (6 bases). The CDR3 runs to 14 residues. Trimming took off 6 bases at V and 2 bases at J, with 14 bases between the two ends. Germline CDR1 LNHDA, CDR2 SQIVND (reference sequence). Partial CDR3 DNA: TGTGCCAGTAGCATCCGGGCAGGGGCCTACGAG. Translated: CASSIRAGAYE. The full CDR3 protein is CASSIRAGAYEQYF.